Listed below are T cell receptor beta chains from one sample, sequenced in a study of long-term antiretroviral therapy in people with HIV. The method was immunoSEQ multiplex PCR; TCRdb's version includes in-frame clones alone and lacks a portion of them. The top ten hold just over 3.5% of the sample, which has approximately 35,000 clones, 90% to 95% seen once. The sample was unsorted PBMCs, taken 4.1 years after starting antiretroviral therapy. Source of these receptors: a woman aged 45-60 years with HIV. Both conserved end residues are part of each CDR3. The order of the fields is clone size, V gene, D gene, J gene, CDR3 protein, CDR3 DNA. A D gene is named only where the DNA matches it firmly. The size field is filled for only some rows; it gives once, few, many or a size class.

once	TRBV12-5	NA	TRBJ1-1	CASGLDSGPRQAFF	TGTGCTAGTGGTTTGGACAGTGGGCCTCGACAAGCTTTCTTT
NA	TRBV14	TRBD1	TRBJ2-1	CASSQATGGSYNEQFF	TGTGCCAGCAGCCAGGCGACAGGGGGCTCCTACAATGAGCAGTTCTTC
NA	TRBV4-3	NA	TRBJ2-1	CASSQGGPDSYNEQFF	TGCGCCAGCAGCCAAGGTGGGCCGGACTCCTACAATGAGCAGTTCTTC
NA	TRBV6-6	NA	TRBJ2-5	CASSYSNKQETQYF	TGTGCCAGCAGTTACTCTAACAAGCAAGAGACCCAGTACTTC
NA	TRBV11-2	TRBD1	TRBJ1-1	CASSFPGQGHTEAFF	TGTGCCAGCAGCTTCCCGGGACAGGGGCACACTGAAGCTTTCTTT
NA	TRBV18	NA	TRBJ1-3	CASSPTQGSSSGNTIYF	TGTGCCAGCTCACCTACCCAGGGTTCCTCCTCTGGAAACACCATATATTTT
NA	TRBV6-6	NA	TRBJ2-1	CTSRPIRDSPSFF	TGTACCAGCAGGCCTATCCGGGACTCCCCCTCTTTCTTC
NA	TRBV7-2	NA	TRBJ2-5	CASSLARVGETQYF	TGTGCCAGCAGCTTAGCTCGGGTTGGGGAGACCCAGTACTTC
NA	TRBV6-1	TRBD2	TRBJ2-4	CASRVPGAGGNIQYF	TGTGCCAGCAGGGTCCCAGGGGCGGGAGGAAACATTCAGTACTTC
NA	TRBV7-2	NA	TRBJ2-7	CASSSTGTPTSKEQYF	TGTGCCAGCAGCTCGACTGGGACACCTACTTCTAAAGAGCAGTACTTC
NA	TRBV6-1	NA	TRBJ1-2	CASSEPGAFYGYTF	TGTGCCAGCAGTGAACCAGGGGCCTTCTATGGCTACACCTTC
NA	TRBV6-5	NA	TRBJ1-1	CASRPRTGNTEAFF	TGTGCCAGCAGGCCTAGGACGGGGAACACTGAAGCTTTCTTT
NA	TRBV30	NA	TRBJ2-7	CAWSLSGSFSYEQYF	TGTGCCTGGAGTCTGTCGGGCAGTTTCTCCTACGAGCAGTACTTC
NA	TRBV7-2	NA	TRBJ2-3	CASSSTPRKVAGQYF	TGTGCCAGCAGCTCCACACCGAGGAAGGTGGCAGGGCAGTATTTT
NA	TRBV29-1	NA	TRBJ2-5	CSVDTPGQYF	TGCAGCGTTGACACTCCCGGGCAGTACTTC
NA	TRBV18	NA	TRBJ2-7	CASSPGFAIYEQYF	TGTGCCAGCTCACCAGGATTCGCGATCTACGAGCAGTACTTC
NA	TRBV5-1	NA	TRBJ1-6	CASSLAGRDNSPLHF	TGCGCCAGCAGCTTGGCCGGGAGGGATAATTCACCCCTCCACTTT
NA	TRBV5-4	NA	TRBJ1-5	CASSQQGISNQPQHF	TGTGCCAGCAGCCAACAGGGAATTAGCAATCAGCCCCAGCATTTT
NA	TRBV20-1	NA	TRBJ2-1	CSAWTGTSLIF	TGCAGTGCTTGGACCGGGACTTCCCTGATCTTC